Each of the 18 T cell receptor beta chains below was sequenced from the same sample in a study of T cell repertoires in cytomegalovirus infection. TCRdb re-called the reads with MiXCR, one entry per CDR3 protein. Among tens of thousands of distinct CDR3 sequences listed, about a fifth were seen once. Their recognized antigens are unknown. Sequences were derived from CD8+ T cells from cultured PBMCs, sampled from culture after CMV antigen stimulation. The receptors come from a human donor in good health (CMV status not recorded). Some clones in this sample may be carry-over from other donors' samples.

The chain has TRBV6-1 and TRBJ2-5; 11 bases map to TRBD1. CDR1 and CDR2 (germline): MNHNS, SASEGT. The CDR3 is 15 residues long. Trimming cost V 6 bases and J 5 bases; bases outside gene matches: 8. CDR3: CASSQGQGALETQYF. In nucleotides, the CDR3 is TGTGCCAGCAGCCAAGGACAGGGGGCTTTGGAGACCCAGTACTTC.

The chain couples TRBV27 to TRBJ1-1; the D gene is possibly TRBD1 (5 bases). The CDR3 sequence is 13 residues long. Trimming left V 1 base short and J 4 bases short, with 7 bases between. CDR1 MNHEY and CDR2 SMNVEV come from the germline V gene (reference sequence). Here the CDR3 reads CASSLYGGTEAFF. Here the CDR3 DNA reads TGTGCCAGCAGTTTATACGGGGGCACTGAAGCTTTCTTT.

A few counts support this clonotype. The chain joins TRBV18 to TRBJ2-3; D might be TRBD1 (5 bases). Germline V CDR1 and CDR2: KGHSH, LQKENI. Trimming took off 3 bases at V and 1 base at J, with 8 bases between the two ends. The CDR3 is 14 residues long. CDR3 residues: CASSPGRRTDTQYF. CDR3 in DNA: TGTGCCAGCTCACCGGGGCGACGCACAGATACGCAGTATTTT.

This clonotype was detected a few times. The rearrangement links TRBV28 to TRBJ1-5; D gene unclear. This CDR3 is built from 14 residues. Deletions cut 5 bases from V and 3 bases from J, with 11 bases between. CDR1 MDHEN and CDR2 SYDVKM come from the germline V gene. CDR3: CASSPNNNNQPQHF. The CDR3 nucleotides are TGTGCCAGCAGTCCCAACAACAACAATCAGCCCCAGCATTTT.

The chain combines TRBV6-2 or TRBV6-3 with TRBJ2-5; tentative D call: TRBD1 (6 bases). CDR1 and CDR2 (germline): MNHEY, SVGEGT. Trimming cost V 0 bases and J 2 bases, with 13 bases left between them. This CDR3 contains 16 residues. CDR3 nucleotide sequence: TGTGCCAGCAGTTACTCAGTGACAGGATCGCAAGAGACCCAGTACTTC. This gives the protein CASSYSVTGSQETQYF.

This clonotype came up a few times. The chain combines TRBV7-2 with TRBJ2-7, with 9 bases aligning to TRBD2. The CDR3 is 15 amino acids. V shed 4 bases, J shed 4 bases, and the junction held 8 bases outside the gene matches. Germline-derived CDR1 and CDR2 are SGHTA and FQGNSA. CDR3 DNA: TGTGCCAGCAGCTCTGCTGGACTAGCGCAGTACGAGCAGTACTTC. It is translated as CASSSAGLAQYEQYF.

V usage is TRBV7-2 and J usage is TRBJ1-5, with unresolved D. V was clipped by 1 base and J by 4 bases, with 5 bases between them. The CDR3 is made up of 13 amino acids. From germline, CDR1 is SGHTA and CDR2 FQGNSA. CDR3 in amino acids: CASSLVGNQPQHF. Written as DNA, the CDR3 is TGTGCCAGCAGCTTAGTGGGGAATCAGCCCCAGCATTTT. Together with reference TRBV7-2 and TRBJ1-5, the CDR3 gives the full variable domain: GAGVSQSPSNKVTEKGKDVELRCDPISGHTALYWYRQSLGQGLEFLIYFQGNSAPDKSGLPSDRFSAERTGGSVSTLTIQRTQQEDSAVYLCASSLVGNQPQHFGDGTRLSIL.

This clonotype appeared a few times. This chain links TRBV4-1 with TRBJ2-2, with D uncertain. Trimming stripped 0 bases from V and 9 bases from J, with 5 bases between. CDR1 is MGHRA and CDR2 is YSYEKL in the germline V gene. The CDR3 length is 12 residues. CDR3 DNA: TGCGCCAGCAGCCAAGAGAGCCGGGAGCTGTTTTTT. Its translation is CASSQESRELFF.

This chain connects TRBV12-5 to TRBJ1-1; perhaps TRBD1 as D (6 bases). Germline CDR1 LGHNT, CDR2 FRNRAP. Between the trimmed V and J ends, which lost 0 bases and 3 bases, there was a span of 14 bases. This CDR3 is built from 16 residues. The CDR3 is CASGLVQYEGDTEAFF. CDR3 in DNA: TGTGCTAGTGGTTTGGTACAGTATGAGGGGGACACTGAAGCTTTCTTT.

The J gene is TRBJ1-5, the V gene TRBV19, with TRBD1 as a possible D gene (6 bases). Germline-derived CDR1 and CDR2 are LNHDA and SQIVND (reference sequence). This CDR3 spans 14 amino acids. V lost 3 bases to trimming and J lost 12 bases, with 18 bases between them. The DNA of the CDR3 is TGTGCCAGTAGTATTAGGGCAGGGGAAGCGCTCCAGCATTTT. This sequence encodes CASSIRAGEALQHF.

This chain uses TRBV29-1 with TRBJ1-1; D unresolved. The CDR3 is 11 amino acids. V dropped 6 bases and J dropped 1 base, with 6 bases sitting between them. The germline CDR1 and CDR2 sequences are SQVTM and ANQGSEA. The CDR3 sequence is CSVPGNTEAFF. DNA for the CDR3: TGCAGCGTCCCGGGGAACACTGAAGCTTTCTTT.

The V call is TRBV27, the J call TRBJ1-6, with D maybe TRBD1 (5 bases). Germline V gene lookup returns CDR1 MNHEY and CDR2 SMNVEV (reference sequence). Trimming pared 2 bases from V and 10 bases from J, leaving 15 bases between. The length of the CDR3 is 15 residues. In DNA, the CDR3 is TGTGCCAGCAGTTTAATTAGGGAGACAGACTCACCCCTCCACTTT. This gives the protein CASSLIRETDSPLHF.

This clonotype was observed a handful of times. The chain employs TRBV7-9 and TRBJ2-5; tentative D call: TRBD2 (5 bases). Germline V lookup: CDR1 SEHNR, CDR2 FQNEAQ (reference sequence). The CDR3 has 16 residues. The ends were cut back, 5 bases at V and 0 bases at J, with 16 bases in the middle. The CDR3 sequence: CASSLYQTTYQETQYF. The CDR3 bases are TGTGCCAGCAGCCTATACCAGACTACGTACCAAGAGACCCAGTACTTC.

J is TRBJ1-2 and V is TRBV12-3 or TRBV12-4; the D is unclear. The length of the CDR3 is 13 residues. The ends were cut back, 3 bases at V and 6 bases at J, with 11 bases in the middle. The CDR3 DNA reads as TGTGCCAGCAGTTTTAGTAAAGCGGATGGCTACACCTTC. Encoded protein: CASSFSKADGYTF.

This clonotype was seen a few times. The chain carries TRBV7-2 and TRBJ2-3, with D unresolved. Between the trimmed V and J ends, which lost 1 base and 6 bases, there was a span of 17 bases. Germline V CDR1 and CDR2: SGHTA, FQGNSA. The CDR3 covers 16 residues. CDR3 sequence (DNA): TGTGCCAGCAGCTTAGTTGGGGAAGATGTGCGGGATACGCAGTATTTT. Translated, it gives CASSLVGEDVRDTQYF.

A few counts support this clonotype. The chain couples TRBV12-3 or TRBV12-4 to TRBJ1-2; a possible D gene is TRBD1 (6 bases). V was pared by 3 bases and J by 4 bases, with 12 bases between. The CDR3 extends over 14 amino acids. In DNA, the CDR3 is TGTGCCAGCAGTTTGGGCGGGGGGCTCTATGGCTACACCTTC. Amino acids: CASSLGGGLYGYTF.

This clonotype was detected many times. The V and J genes are TRBV7-2 and TRBJ2-2, with D tentatively TRBD2 (6 bases). The V and J ends lost 5 bases and 6 bases respectively, with 22 bases between them. The CDR3 covers 17 residues. Germline V gene data show CDR1 as SGHTA and CDR2 as FQGNSA. The CDR3 here is CASSLSARGPSPGELFF. CDR3 in DNA: TGTGCCAGCAGCCTGTCAGCGCGGGGCCCTTCCCCCGGGGAGCTGTTTTTT.

The chain joins TRBV7-8 to TRBJ2-4; maybe TRBD2 (7 bases). Trimming pared 5 bases from V and 7 bases from J, leaving 18 bases between. Germline values: CDR1 SGHVS, CDR2 FQNEAQ. The CDR3 sequence is 15 residues long. CDR3 residues: CASSPRRGRENIQYF. The CDR3 coding sequence is TGTGCCAGCAGCCCCCGGAGGGGGAGGGAGAACATTCAGTACTTC.